This entry concerns a single TCR beta chain. Its specificity is unknown. Template switching with 5'RACE generated the TCR cDNA and added a universal primer site and UMIs. TCRdb used MiXCR to reprocess the 5' RACE reads, holding one entry per CDR3 protein. The sample has hundreds of thousands of distinct CDR3 sequences, just over 20% seen once; the top ten hold around 16%. This sample stems from a study of T cells after yellow fever vaccination. On the study more broadly: SMART-Seq v4 Ultra Low Input prepared the low-cell-number fractions.

General study findings and limits: Most primary-vaccination clones recurred post-booster (approximately 95% CD4, 88% CD8). FACS-sorted repertoires could harbor abundant contaminating bulk-population clonotypes.

This CDR3 region has 17 residues. Per the germline V gene, CDR1 is LGHNA and CDR2 is YSLEER. V was pared by 0 bases and J by 1 base, with 13 bases between. This TCR derives from a man between 18 and 29 years old who received the YFV17D yellow fever vaccine. This rearrangement joins TRBV4-3 to TRBJ2-1; no clear D gene. The sequenced sample was PBMCs, obtained 20 to 25 days after the first yellow fever vaccination. CDR3 DNA sequence: TGCGCCAGCAGCCAAGATCCGACGGGTCCGTCCTACAATGAGCAGTTCTTC. This codes for CASSQDPTGPSYNEQFF.